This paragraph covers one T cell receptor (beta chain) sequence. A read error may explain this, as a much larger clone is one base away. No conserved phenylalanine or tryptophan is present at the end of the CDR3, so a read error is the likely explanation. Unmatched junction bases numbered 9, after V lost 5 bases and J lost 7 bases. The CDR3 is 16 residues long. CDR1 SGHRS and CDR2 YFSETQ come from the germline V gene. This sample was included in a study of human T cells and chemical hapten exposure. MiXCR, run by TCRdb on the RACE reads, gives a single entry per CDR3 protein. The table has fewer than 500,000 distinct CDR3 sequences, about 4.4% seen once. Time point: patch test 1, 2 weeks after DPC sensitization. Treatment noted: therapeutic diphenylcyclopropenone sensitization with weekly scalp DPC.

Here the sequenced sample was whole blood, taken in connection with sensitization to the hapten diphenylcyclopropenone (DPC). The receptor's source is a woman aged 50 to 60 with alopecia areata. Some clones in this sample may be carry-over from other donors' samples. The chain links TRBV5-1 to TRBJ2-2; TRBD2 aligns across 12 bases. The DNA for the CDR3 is TGCGCCAGCAGACTTGGACTAGCGGGGCTGGGCGGGGAGCTGTTTTTA. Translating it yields CASRLGLAGLGGELFL.